This TCR beta chain was retrieved from a study of cytomegalovirus exposure and HLA in healthy donors. The study, taken as a whole, reports: An observed cluster of highly shared sequence variants was recorded as a likely sequencing artifact. In a later analysis, approximately 18,000 TCR beta sequences were associated with HLA alleles at 0.05 false discovery rate. Near-uniform donor sequencing depth was presumed by presence/absence analyses. A prior analysis recorded that most TCR beta V segments were productive about 90% or about 30% of the time.

To note about this clone: Its antigen is not identified.

Primers: 60 Vbeta forward and 13 Jbeta reverse. Clones were sequenced by immunoSEQ multiplex PCR, and TCRdb holds only the in-frame ones, with some missing. The sample has 150,000 to 200,000 clones; 83% are singletons. In germline, CDR1 is LNHDA, CDR2 SQIVND (reference sequence). V lost 7 bases, J lost 2 bases, and 7 bases stayed unmatched. The CDR3 is 14 residues long. Input material: PBMCs. This chain links TRBV19 with TRBJ1-2, with 7 bases that match TRBD1. This clonotype was obtained from a man between 45 and 60 years old in good health and CMV-seronegative. CDR3 region: CASKETGPNYGYTF. CDR3 bases: TGTGCCAGTAAGGAGACAGGGCCGAACTATGGCTACACCTTC. The variable domain in full, completed from reference TRBV19 and TRBJ1-2, reads DGGITQSPKYLFRKEGQNVTLSCEQNLNHDAMYWYRQDPGQGLRLIYYSQIVNDFQKGDIAEGYSVSREKKESFPLTVTSAQKNPTAFYLCASKETGPNYGYTFGSGTRLTVV.